Each of the 31 T cell receptor beta chains below was sequenced from the same sample in a study of blood T cells in healthy people across ages. Through a sample-barcoded 5' primer and a J-beta primer mix, a second PCR was run for about 6 to 11 cycles. MiXCR, run by TCRdb on the 5' RACE reads, gives a single entry per CDR3 protein. Of around 990,000 distinct CDR3 sequences listed, under 30% are singletons. Another study also made use of these data, one on T cells of mothers and their children.

The specimen sequenced was blood. Receptors were obtained from a girl aged 2-15 years in good health.

The rearrangement joins TRBV14 to TRBJ2-1, with D perhaps TRBD2 (5 bases). The CDR3 runs to 14 residues. V dropped 8 bases and J dropped 6 bases, with 17 bases sitting between them. Germline assignment: CDR1 SGHDN and CDR2 FVKESK. In nucleotides, the CDR3 is TGTGCCAGCTCATGGGATAGCGCCTCCAATGAGCAGTTCTTC. Translating gives CASSWDSASNEQFF.

This clonotype was counted between two and nine times. At one end, the junction sequence differs from germline, possibly due to a read error. The chain uses TRBV29-1 and TRBJ1-4; D is uncertain. The CDR3 length is 13 residues. Per germline, CDR1 SQVTM and CDR2 ANQGSEA. The CDR3 bases are TGCAGCGTTGAAGAAGTAACTTATGAAAAACTGTTTTTT. This sequence encodes CSVEEVTYEKLFF. Full variable domain (rest looked up from reference TRBV29-1 and TRBJ1-4): SAVISQKPSRDICQRGTSLTIQCQVDSQVTMMFWYRQQPGQSLTLIATANQGSEATYESGFVIDKFPISRPNLTFSTLTVSNMSPEDSSIYLCSVEEVTYEKLFFGSGTQLSVL.

This clonotype occurred a few times. The chain combines TRBV11-2 with TRBJ2-7, with D possibly matching TRBD2 (7 bases). CDR1 and CDR2 (germline): SGHAT, FQNNGV. The CDR3 runs to 15 residues. V lost 2 bases and J 4 bases, leaving 15 bases between the germline ends. The chain's CDR3 is CASSLRWGGEYEQYF. The CDR3 nucleotides are TGTGCCAGCAGCTTAAGGTGGGGGGGCGAGTACGAGCAGTACTTC.

This sequence joins TRBV28 and TRBJ1-1; TRBD1 aligns across 9 bases. Germline CDR1 MDHEN, CDR2 SYDVKM. This CDR3 has 15 amino acids. V lost 7 bases and J lost 3; bases outside the gene matches: 9. This CDR3 reads CASILGGTGHTEAFF. DNA of the CDR3: TGTGCCAGCATCCTAGGGGGGACAGGGCACACTGAAGCTTTCTTT. Looking up the rest from reference TRBV28 and TRBJ1-1 gives the full variable domain: DVKVTQSSRYLVKRTGEKVFLECVQDMDHENMFWYRQDPGLGLRLIYFSYDVKMKEKGDIPEGYSVSREKKERFSLILESASTNQTSMYLCASILGGTGHTEAFFGQGTRLTVV.

The chain links TRBV28 to TRBJ1-2; the match to TRBD1 covers 7 bases. CDR1 MDHEN and CDR2 SYDVKM come from the germline V gene. V gave up 4 bases and J gave up 4 bases; unmatched junction bases: 3. The CDR3 has 13 residues. The CDR3 DNA reads as TGTGCCAGCAGTTGGGGACAGAGCTATGGCTACACCTTC. Translating gives CASSWGQSYGYTF.

The rearrangement joins TRBV7-3 to TRBJ1-1, with D perhaps TRBD1 (6 bases). The CDR3 length is 14 residues. Germline V gene lookup returns CDR1 SGHTA and CDR2 FQGTGA. V was clipped by 5 bases and J by 5 bases, with 15 bases between them. In DNA form, the CDR3 reads TGTGCCAGCAGCGACTTAGGGGGAGGGACTGAAGCTTTCTTT. Translated: CASSDLGGGTEAFF.

As regards this clonotype: The junction does not match germline at one end; this may be a read error. The chain links TRBV6-5 to TRBJ1-3, with D hard to call. There are 17 residues in the CDR3. Looked up from germline, CDR1 is MNHEY and CDR2 is SVGAGI. DNA for the CDR3: TGTGCCGGCAGTTATCACAAGGCTACCCTCTCTGGAAACACCATATATTTT. This gives the protein CAGSYHKATLSGNTIYF.

In its sample, this clonotype was seen a few times. As DNA, the CDR3 is TGTGCCAGCAGTTTGTCGCGAACCTACAATGAGCAGTTCTTC. The encoded protein is CASSLSRTYNEQFF. The chain has TRBV27 and TRBJ2-5, with D hard to call. TRBJ2-1 explains the end of the DNA better; the J call may be wrong. CDR1 is MNHEY, CDR2 SMNVEV, per germline (reference sequence). The CDR3 has 14 residues.

The J gene is TRBJ2-5, the V gene TRBV20-1; 11 nucleotides match TRBD1. The end of the DNA fits TRBJ2-1 better, so the J call may be wrong. The CDR3 runs 16 residues. The V gene's germline CDR1 is DFQATT and CDR2 SNEGSKA (reference sequence). Written as DNA, the CDR3 is TGCAGTGCCGATGGAGGGGACAGGGGGTACTACAATGAGCAGTTCTTC. This sequence encodes CSADGGDRGYYNEQFF.

The sample holds one count of this clonotype. This sequence joins TRBV5-1 and TRBJ2-7; D possibly corresponds to TRBD2 (6 bases). The CDR3 covers 14 residues. CDR1 SGHRS and CDR2 YFSETQ come from the germline V gene. Trimming stripped 4 bases from V and 0 bases from J, with 11 bases between. The CDR3 DNA follows: TGCGCCAGCAGCACGGGGGACTTCTCCTACGAGCAGTACTTC. Amino acids: CASSTGDFSYEQYF.

This clonotype was observed a few times. The chain links TRBV29-1 to TRBJ1-3; D uncertain. There are 13 residues in the CDR3. Looked up from germline, CDR1 is SQVTM and CDR2 is ANQGSEA. Trimming took 7 bases from V and 0 from J, leaving 10 bases between them. The CDR3 nucleotides read TGCAGCGCTGTACAGTACTCTGGAAACACCATATATTTT. Its translation is CSAVQYSGNTIYF. Together with reference TRBV29-1 and TRBJ1-3, the CDR3 gives the full variable domain: SAVISQKPSRDICQRGTSLTIQCQVDSQVTMMFWYRQQPGQSLTLIATANQGSEATYESGFVIDKFPISRPNLTFSTLTVSNMSPEDSSIYLCSAVQYSGNTIYFGEGSWLTVV.

This clonotype was counted a few times. The V call is TRBV13, the J call TRBJ2-7; weak D call: TRBD1 (7 bases). With 5 bases removed from V and 0 bases from J, the gap between germline ends came to 17 bases. The CDR3 spans 16 residues. Germline V lookup: CDR1 PRHDT, CDR2 FYEKMQ (reference sequence). As DNA, the CDR3 is TGTGCCAGCAGCGACGCGGGACAGTCATCCTCCTACGAGCAGTACTTC. Its translation is CASSDAGQSSSYEQYF.

The chain combines TRBV10-3 with TRBJ1-4; D call uncertain. Germline values: CDR1 ENHRY, CDR2 SYGVKD. This CDR3 spans 15 amino acids. V lost 7 bases to trimming and J lost 5 bases, with 17 bases between them. The CDR3 region has the DNA TGTGCCATCAAGGGATCCGGCAGTCGGAATGAAAAACTGTTTTTT. This sequence encodes CAIKGSGSRNEKLFF.

The rearrangement links TRBV15 to TRBJ2-5; the D gene could be TRBD1 or TRBD2 (5 bases each). The V and J ends lost 7 bases and 11 bases respectively, with 14 bases between them. CDR1 is LNHNV, CDR2 YYDKDF, per germline (reference sequence). The CDR3 spans 11 residues. CDR3 sequence reads: CATIASGQQYF. DNA for the CDR3: TGTGCCACCATAGCTTCGGGGCAACAGTACTTC.

This clonotype was detected a few times. V usage is TRBV12-3 or TRBV12-4 and J usage is TRBJ2-1, with D perhaps assigned TRBD1 or TRBD2 (5 bases each). Deletions cut 1 base from V and 5 bases from J, with 12 bases between. CDR3 length equals 15 residues. This CDR3 is CASSLGGSLNNEQFF. In nucleotides, the CDR3 is TGTGCCAGCAGTTTAGGGGGGTCCCTGAACAATGAGCAGTTCTTC.

The chain is built from TRBV10-3 and TRBJ1-2, with D possibly matching TRBD1 (5 bases). V lost 2 bases, J lost 6 bases, and 13 bases lay in between. The CDR3 is made up of 14 amino acids. CDR1 ENHRY and CDR2 SYGVKD come from the germline V gene. The CDR3 loop is CAISERGIQDGYTF. The CDR3 DNA sequence: TGTGCCATCAGTGAGAGGGGAATCCAGGATGGCTACACCTTC.

V and J are TRBV5-5 and TRBJ2-5, with a tentative D call TRBD1 (5 bases). Germline CDR1 SGHKS, CDR2 YYEKEE (reference sequence). CDR3 length: 16 residues. V lost 2 bases to trimming and J lost 4 bases, with 18 bases between them. The CDR3 sequence: CASSFQIGVTGETQYF. The CDR3 region has the DNA TGTGCCAGCAGCTTCCAAATAGGGGTAACCGGAGAGACCCAGTACTTC.

V is TRBV4-1 and J is TRBJ2-7, with D tentatively TRBD2 (6 bases). The length of the CDR3 is 15 residues. The germline V and J ends were trimmed by 4 bases and 1 base, with 14 bases remaining between them. CDR1 is MGHRA and CDR2 is YSYEKL in the germline V gene. The CDR3 DNA is TGCGCCAGCAGCCCCATCGAGGGACTTTCCTACGAGCAGTACTTC. It encodes CASSPIEGLSYEQYF.

Points on this clonotype: An end of the junction differs from the germline gene, which may be a read error. V is TRBV4-1 and J is TRBJ2-3, with TRBD2 matching over 7 bases. Germline CDR1 is MGHRA and CDR2 is YSYEKL. CDR3 length: 15 amino acids. CDR3 residues: CASGQEYGEGDTQYF. For the CDR3, the DNA is TGCGCCAGCGGCCAAGAGTACGGGGAGGGGGATACGCAGTATTTT.

The V and J genes are TRBV27 and TRBJ2-5; 9 bases map to TRBD1. The J call may be in error: the DNA end matches TRBJ2-7 better. Germline loops: CDR1 MNHEY, CDR2 SMNVEV (reference sequence). The CDR3 has 15 residues. Here the CDR3 reads CASRPSRDRVNEQYF. DNA of the CDR3: TGTGCCAGCAGGCCCTCCCGGGACAGGGTCAACGAGCAGTACTTC.

The CDR3 DNA sequence: TGTGCCAGCAGCTTAGCGCGAAGCGGGGCCTACGAGCAGTACTTC. This gives the protein CASSLARSGAYEQYF. The chain carries TRBV7-2 and TRBJ2-5; 7 bases are a match to TRBD2. Judging by the DNA end, TRBJ2-7 fits better; the J call may be wrong. Germline loops: CDR1 SGHTA, CDR2 FQGNSA. CDR3 length: 15 residues.

The chain combines TRBV7-9 with TRBJ2-3; D not certain. V was cut by 4 bases and J by 7 bases, with 18 bases left in between. Germline V CDR1 and CDR2: SEHNR, FQNEAQ (reference sequence). The CDR3 has 15 residues. CDR3 DNA: TGTGCCAGCAGCTCCGAGAACTCACCCGGCTATACGCAGTATTTT. Its protein product is CASSSENSPGYTQYF.

The chain is built from TRBV7-2 and TRBJ2-1; 9 positions match TRBD2. This CDR3 contains 15 residues. V trimming: 4 bases; J trimming: 5 bases; junction bases outside the gene matches: 6. Germline assignment: CDR1 SGHTA and CDR2 FQGNSA. The CDR3 protein is CASSSTSGVDNEQFF. The CDR3 DNA follows: TGTGCCAGCAGCTCGACTAGCGGAGTCGACAATGAGCAGTTCTTC.

The chain uses TRBV28 and TRBJ2-4, with D perhaps matching TRBD2 (5 bases). V was trimmed by 5 bases and J by 0 bases, leaving 8 bases between them. CDR1 and CDR2 from the germline V gene are MDHEN and SYDVKM. This CDR3 comprises 14 residues. CDR3 DNA sequence: TGTGCCAGCAGTCGAGGGCTAGCCAAAAACATTCAGTACTTC. It specifies CASSRGLAKNIQYF. Combining the CDR3 with reference TRBV28 and TRBJ2-4 gives the whole variable domain DVKVTQSSRYLVKRTGEKVFLECVQDMDHENMFWYRQDPGLGLRLIYFSYDVKMKEKGDIPEGYSVSREKKERFSLILESASTNQTSMYLCASSRGLAKNIQYFGAGTRLSVL.

This clonotype showed up just a few times. Given a much more abundant clone one base away, this may be a read error. V is TRBV2 and J is TRBJ1-1; no clear D gene. This CDR3 is built from 12 residues. Trimming cost V 6 bases and J 1 base, with 6 bases left between them. Germline V CDR1 and CDR2: SNHLY, FYNNEI. CDR3 in DNA: TGTGCCAGCAGACGAGAGAACACTGAAGCTTTCTTT. It encodes CASRRENTEAFF. The full variable domain, completed using reference TRBV2 and TRBJ1-1, is EPEVTQTPSHQVTQMGQEVILRCVPISNHLYFYWYRQILGQKVEFLVSFYNNEISEKSEIFDDQFSVERPDGSNFTLKIRSTKLEDSAMYFCASRRENTEAFFGQGTRLTVV.

The CDR3 sequence is CASSPSHSEQYF. CDR3 in DNA: TGTGCCAGCAGTCCCTCCCATAGCGAACAGTACTTC. V gene TRBV6-2 or TRBV6-3 combines with J gene TRBJ2-4, with D possibly matching TRBD2 (5 bases). The germline V and J ends were trimmed by 5 bases and 13 bases, with 15 bases remaining between them. Germline V gives CDR1 MNHEY, CDR2 SVGEGT. The CDR3 totals 12 residues.

As regards this clonotype: One end of the junction is discordant with germline, which a read error may explain. V usage is TRBV7-8 and J usage is TRBJ2-6; D gene ambiguous. This CDR3 has 13 residues. Germline loops: CDR1 SGHVS, CDR2 FQNEAQ. The CDR3 sequence is CASSLVMNALLAF. DNA of the CDR3: TGTGCCAGCAGCTTAGTCATGAATGCCCTTTTGGCTTTC.

This clonotype has only a few counts. The genes are TRBV3-1 and TRBJ2-7; D ambiguous. The CDR3 sequence is 16 residues long. The germline V gene has CDR1 LGHDT and CDR2 YNNKEL (reference sequence). Trimming stripped 2 bases from V and 2 bases from J, with 16 bases between. The CDR3 DNA reads as TGTGCCAGCAGCCAAAGGACCAGCGCCAGACCCTACGAGCAGTACTTC. It specifies CASSQRTSARPYEQYF.

This clonotype was detected a few times. V usage is TRBV29-1 and J usage is TRBJ2-1; D is possibly TRBD2 (6 bases). CDR1 and CDR2 (germline): SQVTM, ANQGSEA. Trimming pared 5 bases from V and 7 bases from J, leaving 12 bases between. CDR3 length: 12 amino acids. The CDR3 sequence is CSVLLAGNEQFF. CDR3 in DNA: TGCAGCGTTCTACTAGCAGGGAATGAGCAGTTCTTC.

To note about this clonotype: A read error may be the cause here, since a much bigger clone is one base away. The chain is built from TRBV12-3 or TRBV12-4 and TRBJ2-2, with D unresolved. The ends were cut back, 8 bases at V and 2 bases at J, with 6 bases in the middle. This CDR3 has 12 residues. This CDR3 reads CASGINTGELFF. The CDR3 nucleotides read TGTGCCAGCGGGATAAACACCGGGGAGCTGTTTTTT.

The chain carries TRBV28 and TRBJ2-5, with D unclear. V dropped 8 bases and J dropped 8 bases, with 12 bases sitting between them. The CDR3 spans 11 residues. Germline V gene lookup returns CDR1 MDHEN and CDR2 SYDVKM. CDR3 region: CASARRSTQYF. The CDR3 DNA follows: TGTGCCAGCGCGAGGAGAAGTACCCAGTACTTC.